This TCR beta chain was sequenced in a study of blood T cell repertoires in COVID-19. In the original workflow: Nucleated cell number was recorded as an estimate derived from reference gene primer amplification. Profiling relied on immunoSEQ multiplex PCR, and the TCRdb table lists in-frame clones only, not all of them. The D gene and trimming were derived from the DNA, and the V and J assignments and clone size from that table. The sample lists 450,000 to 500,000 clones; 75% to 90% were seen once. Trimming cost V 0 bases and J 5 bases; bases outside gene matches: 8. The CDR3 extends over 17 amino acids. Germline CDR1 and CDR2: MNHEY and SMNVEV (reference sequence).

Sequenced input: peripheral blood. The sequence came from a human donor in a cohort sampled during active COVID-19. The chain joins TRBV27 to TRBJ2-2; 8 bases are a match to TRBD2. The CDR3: CASSLSGAGVMTGELFF. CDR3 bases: TGTGCCAGCAGTTTATCAGGAGCGGGAGTAATGACCGGGGAGCTGTTTTTT.